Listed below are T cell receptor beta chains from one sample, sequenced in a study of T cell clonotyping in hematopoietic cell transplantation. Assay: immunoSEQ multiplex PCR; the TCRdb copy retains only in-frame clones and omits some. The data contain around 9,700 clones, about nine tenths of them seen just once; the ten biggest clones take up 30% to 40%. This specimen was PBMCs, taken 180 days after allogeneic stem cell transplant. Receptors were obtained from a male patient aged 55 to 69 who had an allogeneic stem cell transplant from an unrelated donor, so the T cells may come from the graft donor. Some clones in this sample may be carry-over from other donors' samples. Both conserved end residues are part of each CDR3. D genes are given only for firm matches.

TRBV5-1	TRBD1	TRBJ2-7	CASSLTGGDEQYF
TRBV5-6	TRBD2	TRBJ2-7	CASSLGTAGLATYEQYF
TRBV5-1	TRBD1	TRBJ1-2	CASRLQGELGGYTF
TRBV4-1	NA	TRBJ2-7	CASSQVGVGRASYEQYF
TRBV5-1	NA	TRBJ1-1	CASSLAGGAGDLAEAFF
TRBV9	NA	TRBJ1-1	CASSVAGSRTEAFF
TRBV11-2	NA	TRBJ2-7	CASSHNSRLPTYEQYF
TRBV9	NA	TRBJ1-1	CASTLIGGTEAFF
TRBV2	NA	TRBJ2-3	CASSGIGKSTDTQYF
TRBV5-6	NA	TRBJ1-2	CASSLQGFNYGYTF
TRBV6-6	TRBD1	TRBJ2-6	CATTGQGFSGANVLTF
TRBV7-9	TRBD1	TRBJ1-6	CASSSYSTGVTPLHF
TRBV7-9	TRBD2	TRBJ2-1	CASSLELAGGLIYNEQFF
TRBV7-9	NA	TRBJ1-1	CASRTWAENTEAFF
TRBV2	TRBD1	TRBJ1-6	CASSEVAGGGNSPLHF
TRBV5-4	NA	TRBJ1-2	CASSLGLGDGYGYTF
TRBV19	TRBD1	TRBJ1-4	CASSRGQGREKLFF
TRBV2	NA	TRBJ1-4	CASRGTLTTNEKLFF
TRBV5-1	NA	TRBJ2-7	CASGTTGSHEQYF
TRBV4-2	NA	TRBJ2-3	CASSRETLNTDTQYF
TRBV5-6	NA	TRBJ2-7	CASSLGGANEQYF
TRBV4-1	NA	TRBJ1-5	CASSLGVYSNQPQHF
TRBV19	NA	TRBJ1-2	CASSTLTLGFGYTF
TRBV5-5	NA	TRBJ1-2	CASSLEGSLGDYGYTF
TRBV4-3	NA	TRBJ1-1	CASSQEKGFDPEAFF
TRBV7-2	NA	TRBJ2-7	CASSPSYEQYF
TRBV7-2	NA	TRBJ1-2	CASSLGGAEGYTF
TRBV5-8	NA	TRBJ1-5	CASSPLPGPPQHF
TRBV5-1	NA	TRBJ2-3	CASSLDWGPSDTQYF
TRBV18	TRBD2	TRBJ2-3	CASSPVAGGTDTQYF
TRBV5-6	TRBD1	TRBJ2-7	CASSTGGSNEQYF
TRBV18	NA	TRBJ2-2	CASSPPPGYGELFF
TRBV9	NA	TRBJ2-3	CASSVAPTDTQYF
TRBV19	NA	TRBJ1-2	CASSIPREGGYTF
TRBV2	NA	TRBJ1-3	CASSDQQGSSGNTIYF
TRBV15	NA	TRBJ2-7	CATSRDFGGPYEQYF
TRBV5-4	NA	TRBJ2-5	CASSLAGGVRGQETQYF
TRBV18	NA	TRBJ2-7	CASSPSPGNFREQYF
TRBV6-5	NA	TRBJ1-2	CASSAGRAYGYTF
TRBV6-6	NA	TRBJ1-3	CASIRASGNTIYF
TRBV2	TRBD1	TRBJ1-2	CASSADRGKSGYTF
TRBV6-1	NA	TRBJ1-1	CASSERGVNTEAFF
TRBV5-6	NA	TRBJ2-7	CASSSGTSYEQYF
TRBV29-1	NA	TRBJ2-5	CSVGTTLARETQYF
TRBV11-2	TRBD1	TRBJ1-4	CASSTGQVIEKLFF